The sample holds one count of the clone carrying this T cell receptor (beta chain). The sample comes from a study of CD8 T cells in ankylosing spondylitis. A single record per CDR3 protein comes from TCRdb applying MiXCR to the 5' RACE reads. The table has roughly 200,000 distinct CDR3 sequences, roughly 25% seen once. V was pared by 0 bases and J by 4 bases, with 4 bases of the junction left unmatched. The CDR3 has 16 residues. Per the germline V gene, CDR1 is SGHRS and CDR2 is YFSETQ. The sequence derives from a male donor with ankylosing spondylitis or in good health (not recorded which). Material: blood, either unsorted or a sorted T cell fraction (not recorded which). The rearrangement joins TRBV5-1 to TRBJ2-1, with 10 bases fitting TRBD1. CDR3 residues: CASSLASGQGYNEQFF. CDR3 DNA sequence: TGCGCCAGCAGCTTGGCTTCGGGACAGGGGTACAATGAGCAGTTCTTC.